This T cell receptor beta chain is from a study of CD8 T cells in Susac syndrome. With random hexamers, about 0.5 to 1 ug RNA was reverse transcribed. Each CDR3 protein gets one entry after TCRdb re-called the immunoSEQ multiplex PCR reads with MiXCR. The sample consists of 150,000 or so distinct CDR3 sequences, about 95% of them appearing once. Sequencing of TCR beta, carried out with a high-throughput approach, was applied to CD8+ and CD4+ T cells from the blood. Trimming removed 0 bases at V and 6 bases at J, with 12 bases between. The CDR3 loop spans 14 amino acids. The germline gives CDR1 SGHTS, CDR2 YDEGEE.

Material for sequencing was CD4+ T cells from PBMCs. The clonotype originates from a human donor with Susac syndrome. The gene calls are TRBV5-8 and TRBJ1-2; D is ambiguous. DNA for the CDR3: TGTGCCAGCAGCTTGGCCGGGTTAGTCGATGGCTACACCTTC. This encodes CASSLAGLVDGYTF.